One sample yielded the 21 T cell receptor beta chains listed below, sequenced in a study of shared clonotypes between healthy human individuals. This table comes from immunoSEQ multiplex PCR, and its TCRdb copy is limited to in-frame clones, with some not included. The sample gives over 95,000 clones, approximately 70% of which show up once; around 25% is in the top ten. The specimen sequenced was memory CD8+ T cells sorted from blood. Sample subset: CD45RO+ cells pooled with CCR7-negative TemRA cells. All receptors derive from a woman in her thirties in good health.

This chain uses TRBV6-6 with TRBJ2-3; D uncertain. V was pared by 5 bases and J by 2 bases, with 11 bases between. The CDR3 runs to 14 residues. The germline V gene encodes CDR1 MNHNY and CDR2 SVGAGI (reference sequence). CDR3 DNA: TGTGCCAGCAGTGACGGACGGTACACAGATACGCAGTATTTT. It yields the protein CASSDGRYTDTQYF.

This clone has more than one count but fewer than ten. This chain links TRBV11-2 with TRBJ1-4; 10 nucleotides line up with TRBD1. The ends lost 4 bases at V and 3 bases at J; junction bases unmatched: 8. This CDR3 comprises 17 residues. Germline CDR1 reads SGHAT; CDR2 reads FQNNGV. The CDR3 DNA reads as TGTGCCAGCAGCTCCGGGACAGGGGCCGTGCCTAATGAAAAACTGTTTTTT. This gives the protein CASSSGTGAVPNEKLFF.

The J gene is TRBJ1-1, the V gene TRBV4-1; the D is unclear. V lost 1 base, J lost 1 base, and 10 bases lay in between. The length of the CDR3 is 15 residues. From germline, CDR1 is MGHRA and CDR2 YSYEKL. The CDR3 region has the DNA TGCGCCAGCAGCCAAGCTCCGGTGGGGAACACTGAAGCTTTCTTT. It specifies CASSQAPVGNTEAFF.

The V call is TRBV25-1, the J call TRBJ2-1; 8 bases line up with TRBD2. Per germline, CDR1 MGHDK and CDR2 SYGVNS. The CDR3 extends over 14 amino acids. Trimming took 8 bases from V and 6 from J; bases not matched to a gene: 9. The CDR3 bases are TGTGCCAGCGAAAATAGCGGGAAGGTCAATGAGCAGTTCTTC. This sequence encodes CASENSGKVNEQFF.

This chain joins TRBV6-5 and TRBJ1-2; possible D gene TRBD1, 6 bases. V lost 2 bases to trimming and J lost 0 bases, with 10 bases between them. Germline assignment: CDR1 MNHEY and CDR2 SVGAGI. CDR3 length equals 15 residues. The CDR3 DNA follows: TGTGCCAGCAGTTACGGGGGGCGAGCTAACTATGGCTACACCTTC. It specifies CASSYGGRANYGYTF.

The rearrangement joins TRBV5-1 to TRBJ2-3; D is possibly TRBD1 (6 bases). This CDR3 contains 15 residues. From germline, CDR1 is SGHRS and CDR2 YFSETQ. V was clipped by 3 bases and J by 2 bases, with 13 bases between them. CDR3 sequence (DNA): TGCGCCAGCAGCTCCGGGACACTCCACACAGATACGCAGTATTTT. Residues: CASSSGTLHTDTQYF.

The sample holds many counts of this clone. This sample also contains other DNA sequences that code for the same CDR3. The V call is TRBV25-1, the J call TRBJ2-5; no clear D. V lost 5 bases and J 1 base, leaving 5 bases between the germline ends. Germline loops: CDR1 MGHDK, CDR2 SYGVNS. This CDR3 spans 12 amino acids. CDR3 DNA sequence: TGTGCCAGCAGTCAAGGCCAAGAGACCCAGTACTTC. Amino acid sequence: CASSQGQETQYF.

The V call is TRBV27, the J call TRBJ2-7; TRBD2 matches at 9 bases. The junction had 6 bases not matched to a gene; V was cut back by 3 bases and J by 6 bases. The CDR3 covers 14 residues. CDR1 and CDR2 (germline): MNHEY, SMNVEV (reference sequence). The CDR3 spells CASSFRGLASEQYF. The CDR3 DNA sequence: TGTGCCAGCAGTTTTCGGGGACTAGCCTCCGAGCAGTACTTC.

A single count supports this clone. An end of the junction does not agree with germline; a read error may underlie this. The chain combines TRBV6-1 with TRBJ2-7; D is perhaps TRBD2 (6 bases). The CDR3 consists of 15 residues. In germline, CDR1 is MNHNS, CDR2 SASEGT. CDR3 sequence: CASSEGVSGSYEQYF. Here the CDR3 DNA reads TGTGCCAGCAGCGAAGGGGTTAGCGGCTCCTACGAGCAGTACTTC.

The rearrangement joins TRBV10-3 to TRBJ2-5, with TRBD2 matching over 11 bases. The germline V gene has CDR1 ENHRY and CDR2 SYGVKD. The CDR3 consists of 18 residues. With V trimmed by 4 bases and J by 2 bases, 12 bases remained unmatched. The CDR3 reads CAISGAGTSGVPQETQYF. In DNA form, the CDR3 reads TGTGCCATCAGTGGCGCCGGGACTAGCGGAGTTCCTCAAGAGACCCAGTACTTC.

The chain recombines TRBV9 with TRBJ1-2; 11 bases match TRBD1. The CDR3 is 16 amino acids. The V segment lost 4 bases and the J segment 4 bases; nucleotides outside the gene matches: 9. CDR1 and CDR2 (germline): SGDLS, YYNGEE. CDR3 amino acids: CASSSQGDRGFYGYTF. The DNA of the CDR3 is TGTGCCAGCAGCTCCCAAGGGGACAGGGGGTTCTATGGCTACACCTTC.

This clone was seen a handful of times. J is TRBJ2-7 and V is TRBV13; D may be TRBD1 (5 bases). The germline V gene has CDR1 PRHDT and CDR2 FYEKMQ (reference sequence). Trimming took 7 bases from V and 2 from J, leaving 18 bases between them. This CDR3 is 15 amino acids long. The CDR3 DNA is TGTGCCAGCACCCCCCCCACAGGAGCCGCCTACGAGCAGTACTTC. It codes for CASTPPTGAAYEQYF.

Only a few counts were recorded for this clone. This sequence joins TRBV7-9 and TRBJ2-3; 8 nucleotides align to TRBD2. This CDR3 region has 16 residues. V shed 1 base and J 2 bases; nucleotides not matched to a gene: 5. In germline, CDR1 is SEHNR, CDR2 FQNEAQ (reference sequence). This CDR3 reads CASSLVSGSYTDTQYF. The CDR3 DNA is TGTGCCAGCAGCTTAGTAAGCGGGAGCTACACAGATACGCAGTATTTT.

J is TRBJ2-7 and V is TRBV2, with D possibly TRBD2 on 6 matching bases. V lost 4 bases and J lost 2, with 15 bases in between. This CDR3 has 15 residues. Germline V gene data show CDR1 as SNHLY and CDR2 as FYNNEI. The CDR3: CASSGMVSGPYEQYF. CDR3 bases: TGTGCCAGCAGTGGTATGGTTAGCGGTCCCTACGAGCAGTACTTC.

V and J are TRBV28 and TRBJ2-7; TRBD2 matches 10 bases. After removal of 3 bases from V and 4 bases from J, the junction contained 12 bases not matched to a gene. Per germline, CDR1 MDHEN and CDR2 SYDVKM. The CDR3 is 17 amino acids. CDR3 loop: CASSFSISGREKYEQYF. DNA for the CDR3: TGTGCCAGCAGTTTCTCCATAAGCGGGAGGGAAAAATACGAGCAGTACTTC.

This clone showed up just a few times. The rearrangement joins TRBV5-4 to TRBJ2-7, with D tentatively TRBD2 (6 bases). This CDR3 comprises 15 residues. V lost 2 bases to trimming and J lost 2 bases, with 14 bases between them. The V gene's germline CDR1 is SGHNT and CDR2 YYREEE (reference sequence). The CDR3 sequence is CASSLEGGGTYEQYF. CDR3 nucleotides: TGTGCCAGCAGCTTAGAAGGCGGAGGGACCTACGAGCAGTACTTC.

The V call is TRBV18, the J call TRBJ2-7, with TRBD1 as a possible D gene (5 bases). The length of the CDR3 is 14 residues. Trimming cost V 3 bases and J 2 bases, with 11 bases left between them. Germline V gene sequence: CDR1 KGHSH, CDR2 LQKENI. CDR3: CASSPTADPYEQYF. The CDR3 nucleotides are TGTGCCAGCTCACCGACAGCCGATCCCTACGAGCAGTACTTC.

V is TRBV20-1 and J is TRBJ1-2, with unresolved D. Germline-derived CDR1 and CDR2 are DFQATT and SNEGSKA (reference sequence). Trimming stripped 8 bases from V and 5 bases from J, with 12 bases between. CDR3 size: 11 residues. In DNA form, the CDR3 reads TGCAGTAGAGACGGACGTTATGGCTACACCTTC. Amino acids: CSRDGRYGYTF.

The chain joins TRBV5-1 to TRBJ2-7; maybe TRBD2 (6 bases). This CDR3 region has 14 residues. Germline lookup yields CDR1 SGHRS and CDR2 YFSETQ. V lost 3 bases and J 0 bases, leaving 10 bases between the germline ends. The CDR3, as DNA: TGCGCCAGCAGCTCGGAGCGGGCCTCCTACGAGCAGTACTTC. Its protein is CASSSERASYEQYF.

This clone was counted a few times. The rearrangement joins TRBV5-4 to TRBJ2-7; D call uncertain. Germline V CDR1 and CDR2: SGHNT, YYREEE (reference sequence). Trimming took off 2 bases at V and 5 bases at J, with 8 bases between the two ends. The CDR3 has 12 amino acids. CDR3 bases: TGTGCCAGCAGCTTCGGAACCCACGAGCAGTACTTC. Protein product: CASSFGTHEQYF. The full variable domain, in which reference TRBV5-4 and TRBJ2-7 provide the parts outside the CDR3, is ETGVTQSPTHLIKTRGQQVTLRCSSQSGHNTVSWYQQALGQGPQFIFQYYREEENGRGNFPPRFSGLQFPNYSSELNVNALELDDSALYLCASSFGTHEQYFGPGTRLTVT.

This chain uses TRBV11-2 with TRBJ2-5; D is undetermined. The end of the DNA aligns better with TRBJ2-7, so the J call may be wrong. The CDR3 is 12 amino acids. Per germline, CDR1 SGHAT and CDR2 FQNNGV. Written as DNA, the CDR3 is TGTGCCAGCAGCTCTAGTTTCTACGAGCAGTACTTC. Its translation is CASSSSFYEQYF.